The rows below give T cell receptor beta chains drawn from one sample of a study of blood T cell repertoires in COVID-19. Only in-frame clones appear in the TCRdb table, and some are missing; sequencing was by immunoSEQ multiplex PCR. The table shows around 140,000 clones, with 80% to 90% occurring only once. The specimen sequenced was peripheral blood. The receptors originated from a man aged 60 to 69 with COVID-19, enrolled during active disease. Each CDR3 is given with its conserved first and last residue. Each record gives: V gene, clone size, D gene, J gene, CDR3 DNA, CDR3 protein. D genes are given only for firm matches. Clone size is given for some rows only: seen once, a few or many times, or a class if the clone is expanded.

V: TRBV7-5; size: -; D: -; J: TRBJ2-1; DNA: TGTGCCAGAAGCGCCCGACTAGCGGGGGCGAGCTCCTACAATGAGCAGTTCTTC; CDR3: CARSARLAGASSYNEQFF
V: TRBV5-4; size: -; D: TRBD1; J: TRBJ1-2; DNA: TGTGCCAGCAGCAGCGGTACCGACAGGGGAGCTGGCTACACCTTC; CDR3: CASSSGTDRGAGYTF
V: TRBV27; size: -; D: -; J: TRBJ1-6; DNA: TGTGCCAGCAGTTTATTTGAGGCGAGCTCCTATAATTCACCCCTCCACTTT; CDR3: CASSLFEASSYNSPLHF
V: TRBV7-8; size: few; D: TRBD1; J: TRBJ1-2; DNA: TGTGCCAGCAGCAACCGGGACAGGGGAGTAGCTAACTATGGCTACACCTTC; CDR3: CASSNRDRGVANYGYTF
V: TRBV5-1; size: -; D: TRBD1; J: TRBJ2-4; DNA: TGCGCCAGCAGCTTGGCCGGGACAGGGGTCTACTTC; CDR3: CASSLAGTGVYF
V: TRBV12-3/TRBV12-4; size: -; D: -; J: TRBJ1-1; DNA: TGTGCCAGCAGTCAGGCCCTGAGAACTGAAGCTTTCTTT; CDR3: CASSQALRTEAFF
V: TRBV30; size: -; D: -; J: TRBJ1-2; DNA: TGTGCCTGGAGCAATATGGGGCAGGGCCATGGCTACACCTTC; CDR3: CAWSNMGQGHGYTF
V: TRBV30; size: -; D: -; J: TRBJ1-2; DNA: TGTGCCTGGAAGGAGTACAGGGCCATATATGGCTACACCTTC; CDR3: CAWKEYRAIYGYTF
V: TRBV11-2; size: -; D: -; J: TRBJ2-5; DNA: TGTGCCAGCAGCTTTGGCGAGACCCAGTACTTC; CDR3: CASSFGETQYF
V: TRBV10-2; size: once; D: TRBD1; J: TRBJ2-7; DNA: TGCGCCAGCAGTGACCACACAGGGGACCCCTACGAGCAGTACTTC; CDR3: CASSDHTGDPYEQYF
V: TRBV7-2; size: -; D: -; J: TRBJ1-2; DNA: TGTGCCAGCAGCCGCGACAGCTTGAGCTATGGCTACACCTTC; CDR3: CASSRDSLSYGYTF
V: TRBV5-4; size: -; D: TRBD1; J: TRBJ1-3; DNA: TGTGCCAGCAGCGTGGACAGGGCTGGAAACACCATATATTTT; CDR3: CASSVDRAGNTIYF
V: TRBV29-1; size: -; D: -; J: TRBJ1-1; DNA: TGCAGCGTTGCCAGGACTGCGGCTTTCTTT; CDR3: CSVARTAAFF
V: TRBV15; size: -; D: -; J: TRBJ1-6; DNA: TGTGCCACCAGCAGAGATCTCGCAGGGGCGATGAGCTCCTATAATTCACCCCTCCACTTT; CDR3: CATSRDLAGAMSSYNSPLHF
V: TRBV5-4; size: -; D: TRBD1; J: TRBJ2-7; DNA: TGTGCCAGCAGCTTGGGTCTCGGGACAGGGTTAGGGGCCCCCGAGCAGTACTTC; CDR3: CASSLGLGTGLGAPEQYF
V: TRBV7-9; size: -; D: TRBD1; J: TRBJ1-1; DNA: TGTGCCAGCAGCGCCCTCGGGACAGGTGACACTGAAGCTTTCTTT; CDR3: CASSALGTGDTEAFF
V: TRBV2; size: -; D: -; J: TRBJ1-1; DNA: TGTGCCAGCAGCCGTGACAGGAATCGGTATGAAGCTTTCTTT; CDR3: CASSRDRNRYEAFF
V: TRBV19; size: -; D: -; J: TRBJ1-5; DNA: TGTGCCAGTAGTATACCCGGAGGGCAGCCGAATCAGCCCCAGCATTTT; CDR3: CASSIPGGQPNQPQHF
V: TRBV5-8; size: -; D: -; J: TRBJ1-4; DNA: TGTGCCAGCAGCGCGGGGACCCACAGCACATCTAATGAAAAACTGTTTTTT; CDR3: CASSAGTHSTSNEKLFF
V: TRBV7-2; size: -; D: -; J: TRBJ2-2; DNA: TGTGCCAGCTTCCTTTCAGGGATCGGGGAGCTGTTTTTT; CDR3: CASFLSGIGELFF
V: TRBV5-4; size: -; D: -; J: TRBJ2-3; DNA: TGTGCCAGCACCTCAGGTGCGGGCAGCACAGATACGCAGTATTTT; CDR3: CASTSGAGSTDTQYF
V: TRBV19; size: -; D: -; J: TRBJ1-5; DNA: TGTGCCAGCGCCACACCGGACAGTACAAGCAATCAGCCCCAGCATTTT; CDR3: CASATPDSTSNQPQHF
V: TRBV6-5; size: -; D: -; J: TRBJ1-5; DNA: TGTGCCAGCAGTTTACCAGGCCAGCCCCAGCATTTT; CDR3: CASSLPGQPQHF
V: TRBV11-2; size: once; D: -; J: TRBJ1-6; DNA: TGTGCCAGCAGCCTGGGGGGGGGCAATTCACCCCTCCACTTT; CDR3: CASSLGGGNSPLHF
V: TRBV7-9; size: -; D: -; J: TRBJ1-2; DNA: TGTGCCAGCAGCTTACAGGGGTACTATGGCTACACCTTC; CDR3: CASSLQGYYGYTF
V: TRBV29-1; size: -; D: TRBD1; J: TRBJ1-2; DNA: TGCAGCGTTGAGTTAGGGACAGACCCTAACTATGGCTACACCTTC; CDR3: CSVELGTDPNYGYTF
V: TRBV6-2/TRBV6-3; size: -; D: TRBD1; J: TRBJ1-5; DNA: TGTGCCAGCAGTTACGCTCAAAGGGACAGGGGGCTACCCTTCAATCAGCCCCAGCATTTT; CDR3: CASSYAQRDRGLPFNQPQHF
V: TRBV15; size: few; D: TRBD2; J: TRBJ2-5; DNA: TGTGCCACCAGCAGAGATCTGGGGACTAGCGGGGGGGAACAAGAGACCCAGTACTTC; CDR3: CATSRDLGTSGGEQETQYF
V: TRBV7-9; size: -; D: -; J: TRBJ1-2; DNA: TGTGCCAGCAGCTTACGGACAGTGAACTATGGCTACACCTTC; CDR3: CASSLRTVNYGYTF
V: TRBV18; size: -; D: -; J: TRBJ2-3; DNA: TGTGCCAGCTCACCATACACAGATACGCAGTATTTT; CDR3: CASSPYTDTQYF
V: TRBV7-9; size: -; D: -; J: TRBJ1-6; DNA: TGTGCCAGCAGCTTAGTGGGCGGGGCTTTAAATTCACCCCTCCACTTT; CDR3: CASSLVGGALNSPLHF
V: TRBV6-5; size: -; D: TRBD1; J: TRBJ1-1; DNA: TGTGCCAGCAGTTCCCTGGACAGGGGGTCTGAAGCTTTCTTT; CDR3: CASSSLDRGSEAFF
V: TRBV7-6; size: -; D: -; J: TRBJ2-3; DNA: TGTGCCAGCAGCTTAAAGGTGGGGGGGCGGTCAGATACGCAGTATTTT; CDR3: CASSLKVGGRSDTQYF
V: TRBV19; size: -; D: -; J: TRBJ1-1; DNA: TGTGCCAGTAGTATCTGGACATCTGAAGCTTTCTTT; CDR3: CASSIWTSEAFF
V: TRBV7-2; size: -; D: TRBD1; J: TRBJ2-6; DNA: TGTGCCAGCAGCCCTACCCCAGGGGGCCACTCTGGGGCCAACGTCCTGACTTTC; CDR3: CASSPTPGGHSGANVLTF
V: TRBV7-6; size: -; D: TRBD1; J: TRBJ1-1; DNA: TGTGCCAGCAGCTACGACAGGGGAGACACTGAAGCTTTCTTT; CDR3: CASSYDRGDTEAFF
V: TRBV5-6; size: -; D: -; J: TRBJ1-5; DNA: TGTGCCAGCAGCTTGGGACAAGGCGGCAATCAGCCCCAGCATTTT; CDR3: CASSLGQGGNQPQHF
V: TRBV7-6; size: once; D: TRBD2; J: TRBJ2-7; DNA: TGTGCCAGCAGCTTACTTGTGGGGGGGACTGGTCGCAAGAACGAGCAGTACTTC; CDR3: CASSLLVGGTGRKNEQYF
V: TRBV5-1; size: -; D: TRBD1; J: TRBJ1-1; DNA: TGCGCCAGCAGCAAGGGACAGGATCGGATGAACACTGAAGCTTTCTTT; CDR3: CASSKGQDRMNTEAFF
V: TRBV21-1; size: -; D: -; J: TRBJ2-5; DNA: TGTGCCAGCAGCAAAGCGGCGTCCCAAGGGGAGGGGACCCAGTACTTC; CDR3: CASSKAASQGEGTQYF
V: TRBV24-1; size: -; D: -; J: TRBJ2-3; DNA: TGTGCCACCAGTGCGGGGGATACGCAGTATTTT; CDR3: CATSAGDTQYF
V: TRBV6-5; size: once; D: -; J: TRBJ1-1; DNA: TGTGCCAGCAGCCTTTCCCAGGGGATGAACACTGAAGCTTTCTTT; CDR3: CASSLSQGMNTEAFF
V: TRBV6-5; size: -; D: TRBD1; J: TRBJ1-4; DNA: TGTGCCAGCATAACTCGGACAGGGAGGCAGAAAAAACTGTTTTTT; CDR3: CASITRTGRQKKLFF
V: TRBV9; size: -; D: -; J: TRBJ1-5; DNA: TGTGCCAGCAGCGTAGGCAGGGGCCTAAATCAGCCCCAGCATTTT; CDR3: CASSVGRGLNQPQHF
V: TRBV10-3; size: -; D: -; J: TRBJ1-2; DNA: TGTGCCATCAGCTTAGCGGGAAACTATGGCTACACCTTC; CDR3: CAISLAGNYGYTF